This TCR beta chain was captured by sequencing in a study of response to subunit inactivated influenza vaccine. CDR3 size: 16 residues. The V gene's germline CDR1 is SGHRS and CDR2 YFSETQ. V dropped 1 base and J dropped 4; count of bases not matched to a gene: 8. There are a few counts of this clonotype. A single record per CDR3 protein comes from TCRdb applying MiXCR to the RT-PCR reads. The table lists just under 550,000 distinct CDR3 sequences, under 30% of them singletons. These data were likewise used in another study, on T cells expressing NK-cell markers. That study adds: Generation of TCR beta cDNA was performed by 5'RACE template switching incorporating UMIs. Repertoires of TCR beta were obtained from T cells sorted as CD3+CD56+NKG2C+, CD3+CD56+NKG2C- and CD3+CD56-NKG2C+. The study left the HCMV specificity of expanded NKG2C+ T cell clones unresolved.

The sample here was CD4+ T cells sorted from PBMCs, taken 11 to 12 days after vaccination. The chain recombines TRBV5-1 with TRBJ2-3, with 8 bases matching TRBD2. The TCR was taken from a man in his fifties or sixties who received an inactivated influenza vaccine. Here the CDR3 reads CASSLRPSGSSDTQYF. The CDR3 region has the DNA TGCGCCAGCAGCTTGAGGCCCAGCGGGAGTTCAGATACGCAGTATTTT.